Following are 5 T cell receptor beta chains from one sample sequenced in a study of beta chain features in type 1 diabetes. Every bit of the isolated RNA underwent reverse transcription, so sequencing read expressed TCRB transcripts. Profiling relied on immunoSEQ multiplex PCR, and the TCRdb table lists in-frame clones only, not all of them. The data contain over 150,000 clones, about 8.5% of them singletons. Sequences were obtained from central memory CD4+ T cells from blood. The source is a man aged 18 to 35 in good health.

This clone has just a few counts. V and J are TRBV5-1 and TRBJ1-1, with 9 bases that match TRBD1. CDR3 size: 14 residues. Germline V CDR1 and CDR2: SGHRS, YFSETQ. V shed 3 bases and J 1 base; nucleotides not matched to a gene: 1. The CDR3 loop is CASSSGQGNTEAFF. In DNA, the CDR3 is TGCGCCAGCAGCTCGGGACAGGGGAACACTGAAGCTTTCTTT.

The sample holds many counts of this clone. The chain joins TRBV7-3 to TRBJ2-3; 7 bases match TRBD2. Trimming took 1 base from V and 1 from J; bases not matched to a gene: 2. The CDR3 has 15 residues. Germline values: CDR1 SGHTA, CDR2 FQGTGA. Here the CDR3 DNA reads TGTGCCAGCAGCTTAAATGCGGGAGGCACAGATACGCAGTATTTT. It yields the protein CASSLNAGGTDTQYF.

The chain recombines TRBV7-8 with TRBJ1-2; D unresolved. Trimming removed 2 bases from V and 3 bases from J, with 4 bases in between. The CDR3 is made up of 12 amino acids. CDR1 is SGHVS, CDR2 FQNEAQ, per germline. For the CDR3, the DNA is TGTGCCAGCAGCTTATCAGACTATGGCTACACCTTC. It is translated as CASSLSDYGYTF.

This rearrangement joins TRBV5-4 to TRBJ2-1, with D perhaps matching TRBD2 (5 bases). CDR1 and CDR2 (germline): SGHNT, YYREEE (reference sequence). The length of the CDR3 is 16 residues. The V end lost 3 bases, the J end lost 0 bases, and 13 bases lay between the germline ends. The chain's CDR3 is CASSSAAASSYNEQFF. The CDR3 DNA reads TGTGCCAGCAGCTCGGCAGCGGCTAGCTCCTACAATGAGCAGTTCTTC.

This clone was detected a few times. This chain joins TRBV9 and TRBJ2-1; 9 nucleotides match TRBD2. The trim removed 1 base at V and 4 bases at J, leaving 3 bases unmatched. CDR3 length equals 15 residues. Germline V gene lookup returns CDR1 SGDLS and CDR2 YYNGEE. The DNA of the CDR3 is TGTGCCAGCAGCGTAATGACTAGCGGTTACAATGAGCAGTTCTTC. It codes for CASSVMTSGYNEQFF.